This note documents a single T cell receptor beta chain sequence. As yet, its antigen is unknown. The data derive from a study of graft-versus-host responses after intestinal transplantation. Sequenced by immunoSEQ multiplex PCR; TCRdb stores in-frame clones only, minus some. The sample contains about 98,000 clones, around 83% of which appear only once. General observations from the study: GvH clones surfaced in recipient marrow, some emerging earlier in ileum or blood.

This CDR3 comprises 14 residues. Germline CDR1 reads MNHEY; CDR2 reads SVGAGI. V lost 2 bases, J lost 7 bases, and 6 bases stayed unmatched. The sequence was obtained from a human donor who received an intestinal transplant. Sequencing used unstimulated CD8+ T cells sorted from spleen or lymph node cells, obtained before intestinal transplant. The rearrangement links TRBV6-5 to TRBJ2-7; TRBD2 agrees at 9 bases. CDR3 coding DNA: TGTGCCAGCAGTTACCGGCGGGGGGGCCGTGAGCAGTACTTC. Amino acid sequence: CASSYRRGGREQYF.